These 5 T cell receptor beta chains came from one sample sequenced in a study of graft-versus-host responses after intestinal transplantation. The method was immunoSEQ multiplex PCR; TCRdb's version includes in-frame clones alone and lacks a portion of them. The table records about 8,600 clones, approximately 33% of them present only once. This specimen was alloreactive CD4+ T cells from a mixed lymphocyte reaction culture, taken before intestinal transplant. Subset in this sample: CFSE-low proliferating T cells sorted from approximately 6-day pre-transplant mixed lymphocyte reaction (GvH or HvG direction). Receptors originate from a human patient who received an intestinal transplant.

This sequence joins TRBV6-1 and TRBJ2-7; D not certain. V dropped 5 bases and J dropped 2 bases, with 10 bases sitting between them. CDR1 MNHNS and CDR2 SASEGT come from the germline V gene. This CDR3 spans 13 amino acids. This CDR3 reads CASSRSEAYEQYF. In DNA form, the CDR3 reads TGTGCCAGCAGTCGAAGCGAAGCCTACGAGCAGTACTTC.

In this sample, this clone turned up a few times. The V call is TRBV4-1, the J call TRBJ2-7; 9 bases map to TRBD2. The V and J ends lost 0 bases and 3 bases, in that order; junction bases with no gene match: 6. Germline V gene data show CDR1 as MGHRA and CDR2 as YSYEKL. This CDR3 has 16 residues. CDR3 sequence (DNA): TGCGCCAGCAGCCAAGATTTGACTAGCGGTCTCTACGAGCAGTACTTC. This codes for CASSQDLTSGLYEQYF.

This clone was seen more than once but under ten times. J is TRBJ1-1 and V is TRBV18; tentatively, D is TRBD1 (5 bases). There are 14 residues in the CDR3. Germline-derived CDR1 and CDR2 are KGHSH and LQKENI. With 2 bases removed from V and 1 base from J, the gap between germline ends came to 8 bases. The CDR3 nucleotides read TGTGCCAGCTCACCATGGGGGGGGAACACTGAAGCTTTCTTT. Its translation is CASSPWGGNTEAFF.

The chain links TRBV10-3 to TRBJ2-1; 9 positions agree with TRBD1. Trimming took 4 bases from V and 8 from J; bases not matched to a gene: 9. CDR1 ENHRY and CDR2 SYGVKD come from the germline V gene. This CDR3 is 15 amino acids long. CDR3 residues: CAISAGLGQGDEQFF. The DNA for the CDR3 is TGTGCCATCAGTGCCGGACTGGGACAGGGCGATGAGCAGTTCTTC.

In nucleotides, the CDR3 is TGTGCCAGTAGTATGGCGGGGGACGGCAATCAGCCCCAGCATTTT. Translated: CASSMAGDGNQPQHF. The chain combines TRBV19 with TRBJ1-5; possibly TRBD1 for D (5 bases). The CDR3 runs 15 residues. Per germline, CDR1 LNHDA and CDR2 SQIVND (reference sequence). V lost 3 bases, J lost 2 bases, and 11 bases lay in between.